Sequencing of this TCR beta chain was carried out in a study of CD8 T cells in ankylosing spondylitis. Study observations and caveats: Earlier work had already found some motif variants in reactive arthritis synovial fluid and blood. Disease-linked clones proved CD8+ and comparatively uncommon in peripheral blood. There was a TCR beta motif, made of eight highly homologous variants, that appeared characteristic of ankylosing spondylitis blood.

This clonotype was seen at least ten times. What it binds is not known. TCR beta libraries were made by quantitative 5'-RACE with molecular barcodes. TCRdb passed the 5' RACE reads through MiXCR, listing each CDR3 protein once. The sample has around 210,000 distinct CDR3 sequences, less than 9.5% seen once. Between the trimmed V and J ends, which lost 0 bases and 7 bases, there was a span of 13 bases. The CDR3 sequence is 15 residues long. From germline, CDR1 is LGHNA and CDR2 YSLEER. The genes are TRBV4-3 and TRBJ1-5, with no clear D. The source is a female donor with ankylosing spondylitis or in good health (not recorded which). Material for sequencing was blood, either unsorted or a sorted T cell fraction (not recorded which). The CDR3 sequence: CASSQELAGDQPQHF. The CDR3 DNA reads TGCGCCAGCAGCCAAGAGTTGGCCGGTGACCAGCCCCAGCATTTT.